Given below is one T cell receptor (beta chain) in context. The antigen is unknown. Assay: immunoSEQ multiplex PCR; the TCRdb copy retains only in-frame clones and omits some. The sample has around 79,000 clones, over 60% seen once. These data are taken from a study of T cells in localized non-small cell lung cancer. Notes on the study in general: With higher T cell density in blood came longer overall survival. Clonality of T cells reached its maximum in uninvolved adjacent lung, surpassing tumor. Researchers found a median approximately 60 of the top 100 tumor clones in adjacent lung. One tumor region alone was sequenced, and heterogeneity therefore remains possible.

Germline CDR1 ENHRY, CDR2 SYGVKD. The CDR3 totals 13 residues. The V end lost 6 bases, the J end lost 0 bases, and 6 bases lay between the germline ends. The V and J genes are TRBV10-3 and TRBJ2-1; a weak D match, TRBD1 (6 bases). The origin of this receptor is a man aged 40-75 years with stage II squamous cell lung carcinoma. Sequencing was performed on PBMCs, taken before any cancer treatment. This chain's CDR3 is CAIRDSSYNEQFF. In DNA form, the CDR3 reads TGTGCCATCAGGGACAGCTCCTACAATGAGCAGTTCTTC.